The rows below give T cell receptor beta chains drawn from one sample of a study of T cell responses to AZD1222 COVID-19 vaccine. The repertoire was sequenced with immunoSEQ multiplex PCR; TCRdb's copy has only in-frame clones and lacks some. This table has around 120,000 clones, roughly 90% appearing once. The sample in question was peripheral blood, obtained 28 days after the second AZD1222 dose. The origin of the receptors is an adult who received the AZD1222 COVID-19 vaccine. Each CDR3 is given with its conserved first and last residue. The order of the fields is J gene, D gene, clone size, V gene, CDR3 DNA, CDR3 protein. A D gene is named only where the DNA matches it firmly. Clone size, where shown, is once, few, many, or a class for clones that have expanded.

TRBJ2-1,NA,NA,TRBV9,TGTGCCAGCAGCGCCATGACGGGGGTTGAGCAGTTCTTC,CASSAMTGVEQFF
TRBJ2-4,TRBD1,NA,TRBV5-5,TGTGCCAGCAGCCGAACGGGACAGGGGAGATTAACGGACATTCAGTACTTC,CASSRTGQGRLTDIQYF
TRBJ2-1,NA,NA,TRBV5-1,TGCGCCAGCAGCCTACTAGTCCCAGTTGCTTACAATGAGCAGTTCTTC,CASSLLVPVAYNEQFF
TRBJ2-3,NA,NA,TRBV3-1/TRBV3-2,TGTGCCAGCAGCCGATTGGGATCAGATACGCAGTATTTT,CASSRLGSDTQYF
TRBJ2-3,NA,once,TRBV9,TGTGCCAGCAGCGTAGGGGGCGAACCAGGCACAGATACGCAGTATTTT,CASSVGGEPGTDTQYF
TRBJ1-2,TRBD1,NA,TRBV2,TGTGCCAGCAGTCCTGACAGGGAACGCGGCTACACCTTC,CASSPDRERGYTF
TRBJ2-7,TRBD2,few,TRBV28,TGTGCCAGCAGTTTCCTAGCGGGAGCAACCTACGAGCAGTACTTC,CASSFLAGATYEQYF
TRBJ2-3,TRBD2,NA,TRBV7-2,TGTGCCAGCACCGAAGGAGCGGGGGATACGCAGTATTTT,CASTEGAGDTQYF
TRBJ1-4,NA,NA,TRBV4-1,TGCGCCAGCAGCCAGAACGGGCTTACTAATGAAAAACTGTTTTTT,CASSQNGLTNEKLFF
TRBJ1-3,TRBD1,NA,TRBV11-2,TGTGCCAGCAGCTTCCAGGGGGCGCCTGGAAACACCATATATTTT,CASSFQGAPGNTIYF
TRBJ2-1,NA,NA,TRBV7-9,TGTGCCAGCAGCACCCCAGTGGGGACCTACAATGAGCAGTTCTTC,CASSTPVGTYNEQFF
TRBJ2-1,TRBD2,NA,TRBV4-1,TGCGCCAGCAGGGTTACTAGCGGATCCTACAATGAGCAGTTCTTC,CASRVTSGSYNEQFF
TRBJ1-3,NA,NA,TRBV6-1,TGTGCCAGCAGTGTAGCCGACAGCTCGTCTGGAAACACCATATATTTT,CASSVADSSSGNTIYF
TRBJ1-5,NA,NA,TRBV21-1,TGTGCCAGCAGCAGGGCAGATAATAGCAATCAGCCCCAGCATTTT,CASSRADNSNQPQHF
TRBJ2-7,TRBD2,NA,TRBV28,TGTGCCAGCAGCCGCCGCCCTAGCGGCAGTGGGTCAGAGCAGTACTTC,CASSRRPSGSGSEQYF
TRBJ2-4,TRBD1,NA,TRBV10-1,TGCGCCAGCCGCAGGGGGCACATAGCCAAAAACATTCAGTACTTC,CASRRGHIAKNIQYF